This section outlines one T cell receptor beta chain sequence together with its context. The sample belongs to a study of type 1 regulatory T cells. The germline V and J ends were trimmed by 4 bases and 2 bases, with 5 bases remaining between them. The CDR3 covers 12 residues. Germline CDR1 SNHLY, CDR2 FYNNEI. TCRdb redid the calling of the reads with MiXCR, one entry per CDR3 protein. The data contain over 90,000 distinct CDR3 sequences, 31% of them singletons. This sequence was found in a human donor in good health. Sequences were obtained from CD4+ T cells, either the whole sample or a sorted fraction (not recorded which). V usage is TRBV2 and J usage is TRBJ2-5, with D possibly being TRBD1 or TRBD2 (5 bases each). CDR3 coding DNA: TGTGCCAGCAGTGGGGGGCAAGAGACCCAGTACTTC. Translated: CASSGGQETQYF.